These 4 T cell receptor beta chains came from one sample sequenced in a study of shared clonotypes between healthy human individuals. The assay was immunoSEQ multiplex PCR, and TCRdb's table has in-frame clones only and misses some. This table holds approximately 2.3 million clones, 90% to 95% found once. The source material was naive CD4+ T cells from PBMCs. Specified subset: CD45RA+ positively selected. These receptors came from a man younger than 35 in good health. Some clones in this sample may be carry-over from other donors' samples.

The V call is TRBV18, the J call TRBJ2-4; D gene ambiguous. CDR3 length: 13 amino acids. Trimming pared 3 bases from V and 9 bases from J, leaving 12 bases between. The germline CDR1 and CDR2 sequences are KGHSH and LQKENI. The CDR3 reads CASSPSQEIIQYF. The CDR3 nucleotides read TGTGCCAGCTCACCCTCCCAGGAAATCATTCAGTACTTC.

Comment on this clone: Relative to the germline gene, one junction end is altered; a read error may explain this. The CDR3 spells CASTRGGGDYLDF. In DNA form, the CDR3 reads TGCGCCAGCACGCGTGGAGGGGGCGACTACCTCGATTTC. This chain joins TRBV5-1 and TRBJ2-6; a weak D match, TRBD1 (7 bases). The CDR3 contains 13 residues. The germline V gene has CDR1 SGHRS and CDR2 YFSETQ.

This chain connects TRBV5-1 to TRBJ1-2; 7 nucleotides align to TRBD1. Germline V gives CDR1 SGHRS, CDR2 YFSETQ. Trimming took 3 bases from V and 6 from J; bases not matched to a gene: 11. The CDR3 contains 15 residues. CDR3: CASSSVTGTVDGYTF. In DNA, the CDR3 is TGCGCCAGCAGCTCGGTCACCGGGACAGTTGATGGCTACACCTTC.

The chain couples TRBV10-3 to TRBJ1-2, with 7 bases identical to TRBD1. The V segment lost 6 bases and the J segment 4 bases; nucleotides outside the gene matches: 8. Per germline, CDR1 ENHRY and CDR2 SYGVKD. The CDR3 is made up of 14 amino acids. The CDR3 nucleotides are TGTGCCATCAGGACGACAGGGACCTCCTATGGCTACACCTTC. This gives the protein CAIRTTGTSYGYTF.